These 27 T cell receptor beta chains came from one sample sequenced in a study of T cell repertoires in cytomegalovirus infection. TCRdb redid the calling of the reads with MiXCR, one entry per CDR3 protein. This sample has hundreds of thousands of distinct CDR3 sequences; around 35% occur once, and the top ten carry roughly 20%. No antigen has been assigned to these receptors. Specimen: cultured PBMCs, collected from culture after CMV antigen stimulation. The receptor set was obtained from a human donor in good health (CMV status not recorded). Some clones in this sample may be carry-over from other donors' samples.

The chain links TRBV6-2 or TRBV6-3 to TRBJ1-5, with TRBD1 matching 7 bases. V dropped 5 bases and J dropped 11; count of bases not matched to a gene: 12. This CDR3 comprises 14 residues. Germline V gene data show CDR1 as MNHEY and CDR2 as SVGEGT. The CDR3 reads CASSVSGQTRAQHF. In nucleotides, the CDR3 is TGTGCCAGCAGTGTATCGGGACAGACTAGGGCCCAGCATTTT.

This clonotype was observed a handful of times. The rearrangement uses TRBV7-2 and TRBJ1-6; 7 nucleotides agree with TRBD1. CDR3 length: 16 amino acids. V lost 5 bases, J lost 0 bases, and 4 bases stayed unmatched. The germline V gene encodes CDR1 SGHTA and CDR2 FQGNSA. The CDR3 is CASSHGTASYNSPLHF. In DNA form, the CDR3 reads TGTGCCAGCAGCCACGGGACAGCCTCCTATAATTCACCCCTCCACTTT.

V gene TRBV2 combines with J gene TRBJ2-1, with 9 bases lining up with TRBD1. Per the germline V gene, CDR1 is SNHLY and CDR2 is FYNNEI. The J segment lost 9 bases and the V segment lost 0 bases, leaving 12 bases of the junction unmatched. The CDR3 runs to 17 residues. CDR3 sequence (DNA): TGTGCCAGCAGTGAAGCCCACGGAACCGGGACAGGGAGTGAGCAGTTCTTC. Translation gives CASSEAHGTGTGSEQFF.

There are a few counts of this clonotype. This chain connects TRBV10-3 to TRBJ2-1; D is unclear. The V end was cut by 2 bases, the J end by 9 bases, with 14 bases between. Germline-derived CDR1 and CDR2 are ENHRY and SYGVKD. The CDR3 is 14 amino acids. In DNA form, the CDR3 reads TGTGCCATCAGTGAGGATGGGCCTGCAAGTGAGCAGTTCTTC. Translation gives CAISEDGPASEQFF.

This clonotype was observed a handful of times. V usage is TRBV6-1 and J usage is TRBJ2-3; D not certain. Germline-derived CDR1 and CDR2 are MNHNS and SASEGT. V gave up 8 bases and J gave up 10 bases, with 10 bases separating them. CDR3 length: 10 residues. The CDR3 nucleotides are TGTGCCAGCCTCGAGTGGGCGCAGTATTTT. It specifies CASLEWAQYF.

Only a few counts were recorded for this clonotype. The rearrangement links TRBV7-2 to TRBJ1-5; D might be TRBD1 (5 bases). CDR1 and CDR2 (germline): SGHTA, FQGNSA. The CDR3 consists of 16 residues. Trimming removed 5 bases from V and 2 bases from J, with 16 bases in between. CDR3 sequence reads: CASSTRSGFGNQPQHF. The DNA of the CDR3 is TGTGCCAGCAGCACCCGATCAGGGTTTGGCAATCAGCCCCAGCATTTT.

This clonotype was seen a handful of times. J is TRBJ2-1 and V is TRBV7-2; D perhaps matches TRBD1 (7 bases). Per the germline V gene, CDR1 is SGHTA and CDR2 is FQGNSA. There are 18 residues in the CDR3. V lost 1 base, J lost 5 bases, and 21 bases lay in between. The CDR3 bases are TGTGCCAGCAGCTTAGTTATTTTTAGGCGGGACAGAGACAATGAGCAGTTCTTC. Translating gives CASSLVIFRRDRDNEQFF.

Only a few counts were recorded for this clonotype. The chain is built from TRBV4-1 and TRBJ2-3, with D maybe TRBD2 (6 bases). Germline loops: CDR1 MGHRA, CDR2 YSYEKL. Trimming removed 3 bases from V and 9 bases from J, with 13 bases in between. The CDR3 contains 13 residues. The CDR3 coding sequence is TGCGCCAGCAGCCAGGTCGGCGGAGGGACGCAGTATTTT. Its protein is CASSQVGGGTQYF.

CDR3 residues: CATFATGGRAGANVLTF. In DNA form, the CDR3 reads TGTGCCACCTTCGCGACTGGCGGGAGGGCTGGGGCCAACGTCCTGACTTTC. V usage is TRBV7-9 and J usage is TRBJ2-6, with TRBD2 matching over 9 bases. This CDR3 is 17 amino acids long. Germline CDR1 SEHNR, CDR2 FQNEAQ (reference sequence). With 10 bases clipped from V and 2 bases from J, the junction kept 12 bases outside the gene matches.

The gene calls are TRBV29-1 and TRBJ2-3; D gene uncertain. In germline, CDR1 is SQVTM, CDR2 ANQGSEA. V was pared by 4 bases and J by 3 bases, with 2 bases between. This CDR3 has 10 residues. The CDR3 loop reads CSVATDTQYF. For the CDR3, the DNA is TGCAGCGTTGCGACAGATACGCAGTATTTT.

The chain combines TRBV5-5 with TRBJ2-1; 14 bases match TRBD2. Germline V gives CDR1 SGHKS, CDR2 YYEKEE (reference sequence). The CDR3 is 17 amino acids. V gave up 1 base and J gave up 3 bases; unmatched junction bases: 3. CDR3 sequence (DNA): TGTGCCAGCAGCTTGACCGGGACTAGCGGGGGCTACAATGAGCAGTTCTTC. It codes for CASSLTGTSGGYNEQFF.

This clonotype was seen repeatedly, ten times or more. The chain has TRBV7-2 and TRBJ1-4; D gene ambiguous. V gave up 5 bases and J gave up 8 bases, with 9 bases separating them. The CDR3 is 12 residues long. CDR1 and CDR2 (germline): SGHTA, FQGNSA. The CDR3 sequence: CASSPDREKLFF. The CDR3 nucleotides are TGTGCCAGCAGCCCCGACCGGGAAAAACTGTTTTTT.

In its sample, this clonotype was seen many times. The chain couples TRBV7-2 to TRBJ2-7; D remains ambiguous. CDR1 SGHTA and CDR2 FQGNSA come from the germline V gene. Trimming shortened V by 2 bases and J by 0 bases, and 5 bases separated the two germline ends. This CDR3 is 13 amino acids long. CDR3 nucleotides: TGTGCCAGCAGCTTAACGGCCTCCTACGAGCAGTACTTC. This translates into CASSLTASYEQYF.

CDR3 coding DNA: TGTGCCAGCAGTGTCGGGCAGGGGGGGACCCAGTACTTC. Translation: CASSVGQGGTQYF. The chain links TRBV6-5 to TRBJ2-5, with a tentative D call TRBD1 (7 bases). The germline V gene has CDR1 MNHEY and CDR2 SVGAGI. V shed 5 bases and J shed 7 bases, with 14 bases lying between them. The CDR3 runs to 13 residues.

This clonotype came up a few times. The genes are TRBV27 and TRBJ2-3; 11 bases line up with TRBD2. V lost 5 bases and J lost 2; bases outside the gene matches: 9. Per germline, CDR1 MNHEY and CDR2 SMNVEV (reference sequence). There are 17 residues in the CDR3. CDR3 coding DNA: TGTGCCAGCAGTCCGCGACTAGCGGGGATCTCCACAGATACGCAGTATTTT. Encoded protein: CASSPRLAGISTDTQYF.

The V gene is TRBV6-1, the J gene TRBJ2-7; unclear D gene. There are 14 residues in the CDR3. CDR1 and CDR2 from the germline V gene are MNHNS and SASEGT. The germline V and J ends were trimmed by 1 base and 7 bases, with 14 bases remaining between them. The CDR3 region has the DNA TGTGCCAGCAGTGAAGGTAGGGCAGCCGGGGAGCAGTACTTC. Protein: CASSEGRAAGEQYF.

The gene calls are TRBV10-3 and TRBJ1-4; D is perhaps TRBD1 (5 bases). Germline V gene data show CDR1 as ENHRY and CDR2 as SYGVKD. V dropped 3 bases and J dropped 8 bases, with 10 bases sitting between them. This CDR3 spans 13 amino acids. CDR3 in amino acids: CAISEGADEKLFF. CDR3 nucleotide sequence: TGTGCCATCAGTGAAGGGGCAGACGAAAAACTGTTTTTT.

This clonotype has a handful of counts. The chain links TRBV7-8 to TRBJ1-2; TRBD1 might be the D (5 bases). The CDR3 totals 16 residues. Germline V gene data show CDR1 as SGHVS and CDR2 as FQNEAQ. V lost 1 base and J 6 bases, leaving 18 bases between the germline ends. The CDR3 nucleotides read TGTGCCAGCAGCTTAGGGCCAGGGATATGGATAGATGGCTACACCTTC. It encodes CASSLGPGIWIDGYTF.

Only a few counts were recorded for this clonotype. The junction does not match germline at one end; this may be a read error. The chain joins TRBV7-2 to TRBJ2-7; perhaps TRBD1 as D (5 bases). CDR1 and CDR2 (germline): SGHTA, FQGNSA. This CDR3 region has 14 residues. The CDR3 spells CASSLLGASSEQYF. The DNA of the CDR3 is TGTGCCAGCAGCTTATTAGGGGCCTCCTCCGAGCAGTACTTC.

This clonotype was seen only a few times. J is TRBJ2-1 and V is TRBV4-1, with a tentative D call TRBD2 (6 bases). Germline values: CDR1 MGHRA, CDR2 YSYEKL. Trimming left V 4 bases short and J 5 bases short, with 15 bases between. This CDR3 is 15 amino acids long. CDR3 in DNA: TGCGCCAGCAGCCTCCAGTCGGGGGATGACAATGAGCAGTTCTTC. Translating it yields CASSLQSGDDNEQFF.

This chain connects TRBV4-3 to TRBJ2-7; 10 nucleotides match TRBD1. V trimming: 4 bases; J trimming: 5 bases; junction bases outside the gene matches: 5. Germline-derived CDR1 and CDR2 are LGHNA and YSLEER. This CDR3 is 14 amino acids long. The CDR3 bases are TGCGCCAGCAGCCCCCGGGACAGGGGAGACGAGCAGTACTTC. Translating it yields CASSPRDRGDEQYF.

The chain couples TRBV3-1 to TRBJ2-1; weak D call: TRBD2 (6 bases). The germline CDR1 and CDR2 sequences are LGHDT and YNNKEL (reference sequence). V lost 1 base, J lost 10 bases, and 14 bases lay in between. The CDR3 covers 14 residues. The CDR3 DNA is TGTGCCAGCAGCCAAGGCGGGAACCCCGGCGAGCAGTTCTTC. Translation: CASSQGGNPGEQFF.

This chain links TRBV7-8 with TRBJ1-1; 10 nucleotides line up with TRBD1. The CDR3 extends over 17 amino acids. The germline V gene has CDR1 SGHVS and CDR2 FQNEAQ. V was clipped by 5 bases and J by 3 bases; unmatched bases: 12. CDR3 amino acids: CASSLTGTGASDTEAFF. CDR3 nucleotide sequence: TGTGCCAGCAGCCTAACCGGGACAGGGGCATCCGACACTGAAGCTTTCTTT.

This clonotype was observed a single time. The J gene is TRBJ2-5, the V gene TRBV6-1, with D unresolved. Trimming cost V 7 bases and J 4 bases, with 10 bases left between them. CDR3 length: 12 amino acids. In germline, CDR1 is MNHNS, CDR2 SASEGT. For the CDR3, the DNA is TGTGCCAGCATGTCGTATCCAGAGACCCAGTACTTC. As protein: CASMSYPETQYF.

The V gene is TRBV6-1, the J gene TRBJ2-1, with D possibly TRBD1 on 6 matching bases. This CDR3 spans 14 amino acids. Between the trimmed V and J ends, which lost 7 bases and 4 bases, there was a span of 14 bases. Germline CDR1 MNHNS, CDR2 SASEGT. CDR3 in amino acids: CASTNRAGYNEQFF. The DNA of the CDR3 is TGTGCCAGCACTAACAGGGCCGGGTACAATGAGCAGTTCTTC.

The chain employs TRBV5-1 and TRBJ2-1; TRBD1 aligns across 8 bases. The junction had 8 bases not matched to a gene; V was cut back by 4 bases and J by 5 bases. Germline V gives CDR1 SGHRS, CDR2 YFSETQ. The CDR3 runs to 15 residues. The CDR3 is CASSQGQGPHNEQFF. CDR3 nucleotide sequence: TGCGCCAGCAGCCAAGGACAGGGACCGCACAATGAGCAGTTCTTC.

This clonotype was picked up a small number of times. This chain links TRBV12-3 or TRBV12-4 with TRBJ1-1, with D unclear. There are 14 residues in the CDR3. Deletions cut 5 bases from V and 9 bases from J, with 19 bases between. CDR3 coding DNA: TGTGCCAGCAGTACTCCGGGCCTGGGGTTGAAAGCTTTCTTT. This translates into CASSTPGLGLKAFF.